This T cell receptor (beta chain) originates from a study of T cells in Graves' hyperthyroidism and ophthalmopathy. Hyperthyroidism patients were newly diagnosed, had disease duration under 2 months, and were aged 18 to 65 years. Regions amplified from RNA transcripts were the TCR beta CDR3 regions. Using the HTBI primer set, a first-round RT-PCR was run on the TCR CDR3. TCRdb called the multiplex PCR reads again in MiXCR, with one record for every CDR3 protein. This sample has hundreds of thousands of distinct CDR3 sequences, with approximately 18% found just once. Trimming shortened V by 3 bases and J by 5 bases, and 13 bases separated the two germline ends. This CDR3 region has 14 residues. Germline values: CDR1 MNHEY, CDR2 SMNVEV (reference sequence).

The clonotype comes from a woman aged 50 to 65 with Graves' hyperthyroidism that later progressed to Graves' ophthalmopathy. This chain uses TRBV27 with TRBJ2-5; unclear D gene. Sequencing was done on a sample of blood. The CDR3 region is CASSFGLRAETQYF. CDR3 DNA sequence: TGTGCCAGCAGTTTCGGGCTTCGGGCCGAGACCCAGTACTTC.